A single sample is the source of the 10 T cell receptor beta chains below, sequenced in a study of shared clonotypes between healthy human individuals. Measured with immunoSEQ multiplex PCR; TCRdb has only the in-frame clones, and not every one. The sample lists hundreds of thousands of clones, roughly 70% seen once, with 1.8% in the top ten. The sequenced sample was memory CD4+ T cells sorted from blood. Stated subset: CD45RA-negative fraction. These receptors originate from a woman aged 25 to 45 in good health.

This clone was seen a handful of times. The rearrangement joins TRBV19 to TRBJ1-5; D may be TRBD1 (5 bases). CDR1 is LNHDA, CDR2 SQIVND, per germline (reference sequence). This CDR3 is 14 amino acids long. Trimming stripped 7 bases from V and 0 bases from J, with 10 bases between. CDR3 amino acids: CASTQAYSNQPQHF. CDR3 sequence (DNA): TGTGCCAGTACACAGGCCTATAGCAATCAGCCCCAGCATTTT.

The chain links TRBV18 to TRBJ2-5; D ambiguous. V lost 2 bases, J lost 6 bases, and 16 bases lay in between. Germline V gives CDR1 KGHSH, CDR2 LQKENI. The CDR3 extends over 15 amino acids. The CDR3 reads CASSPVPIRKQTQYF. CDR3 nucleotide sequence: TGTGCCAGCTCACCAGTTCCTATCCGCAAACAGACCCAGTACTTC.

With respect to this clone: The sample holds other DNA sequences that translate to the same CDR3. This chain's CDR3 is CASSGGGNQPQHF. The CDR3, as DNA: TGTGCCAGCAGTGGGGGGGGGAATCAGCCCCAGCATTTT. The chain recombines TRBV25-1 with TRBJ1-5; D possibly corresponds to TRBD1 (5 bases). V was trimmed by 4 bases and J by 4 bases, leaving 8 bases between them. The CDR3 loop spans 13 amino acids. The germline CDR1 and CDR2 sequences are MGHDK and SYGVNS.

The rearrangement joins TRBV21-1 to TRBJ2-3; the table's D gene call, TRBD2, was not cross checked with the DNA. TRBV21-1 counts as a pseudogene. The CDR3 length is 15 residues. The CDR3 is CASSPRGGEVDTQYF. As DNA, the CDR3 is TGTGCCAGCAGCCCCCGGGGGGGGGAGGTAGATACGCAGTATTTT.

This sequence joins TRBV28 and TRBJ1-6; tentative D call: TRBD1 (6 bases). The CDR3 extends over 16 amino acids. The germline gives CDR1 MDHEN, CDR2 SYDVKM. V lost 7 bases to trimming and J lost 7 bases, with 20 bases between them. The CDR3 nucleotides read TGTGCCAGCACCGGCGGGGGCGCTAGGCCGAATTCACCCCTCCACTTT. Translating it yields CASTGGGARPNSPLHF.

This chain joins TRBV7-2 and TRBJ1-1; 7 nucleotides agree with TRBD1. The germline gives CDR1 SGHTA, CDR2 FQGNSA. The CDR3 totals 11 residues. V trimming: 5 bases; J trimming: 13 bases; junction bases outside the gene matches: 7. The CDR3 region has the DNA TGTGCCAGCAGCATTCTGACAGGGCGTTTCTTT. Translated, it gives CASSILTGRFF.

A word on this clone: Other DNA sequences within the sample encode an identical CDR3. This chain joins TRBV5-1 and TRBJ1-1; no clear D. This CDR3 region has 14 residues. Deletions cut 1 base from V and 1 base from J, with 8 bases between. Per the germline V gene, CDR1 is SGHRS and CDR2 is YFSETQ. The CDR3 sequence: CASSLTGGNTEAFF. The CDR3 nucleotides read TGCGCCAGCAGCTTGACTGGCGGGAACACTGAAGCTTTCTTT.

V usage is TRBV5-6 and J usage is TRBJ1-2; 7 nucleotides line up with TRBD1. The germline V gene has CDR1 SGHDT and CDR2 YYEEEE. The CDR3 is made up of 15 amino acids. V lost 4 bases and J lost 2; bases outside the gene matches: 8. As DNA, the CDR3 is TGTGCCAGCAGCCCGACAGGGTCGACCAACTATGGCTACACCTTC. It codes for CASSPTGSTNYGYTF.

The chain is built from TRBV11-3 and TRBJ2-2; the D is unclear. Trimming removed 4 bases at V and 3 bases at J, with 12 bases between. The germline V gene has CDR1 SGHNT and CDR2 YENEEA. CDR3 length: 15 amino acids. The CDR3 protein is CASSSHGRDTGELFF. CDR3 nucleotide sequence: TGTGCCAGCAGCTCCCACGGGCGAGACACCGGGGAGCTGTTTTTT.

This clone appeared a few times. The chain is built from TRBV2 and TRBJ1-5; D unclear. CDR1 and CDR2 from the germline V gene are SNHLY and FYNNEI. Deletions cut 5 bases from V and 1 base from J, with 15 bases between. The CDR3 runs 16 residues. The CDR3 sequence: CASSFKTGGSNQPQHF. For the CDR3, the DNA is TGTGCCAGCAGTTTTAAGACGGGCGGGAGCAATCAGCCCCAGCATTTT. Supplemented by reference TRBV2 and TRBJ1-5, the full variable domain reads EPEVTQTPSHQVTQMGQEVILRCVPISNHLYFYWYRQILGQKVEFLVSFYNNEISEKSEIFDDQFSVERPDGSNFTLKIRSTKLEDSAMYFCASSFKTGGSNQPQHFGDGTRLSIL.